This is a list of T cell receptor beta chains from one sample in a study of technical replicates of blood from a handful of donors. Method: immunoSEQ multiplex PCR; TCRdb's copy keeps in-frame clones and lacks some. The table has tens of thousands of clones, more than 75% seen once. The sample consisted of PBMCs. The source of these receptors is a human donor in good health. Some clones in this sample may be carry-over from other donors' samples. CDR3s leave out the opening cysteine and the closing phenylalanine or tryptophan.

J gene,V gene,CDR3 length,CDR3 protein
TRBJ2-1,TRBV14,15,ASSPLAGGSSYNEQF
TRBJ2-5,TRBV11-1,14,ASSLRLAGGQETQY
TRBJ2-7,TRBV18,13,ASSPVSSGGDEQY
TRBJ2-5,TRBV9,13,ASSAAVGGSETQY
TRBJ1-2,TRBV5-6,12,ASSRGAGARGYT
TRBJ1-1,TRBV6-6,11,ASRRQQNTEAF
TRBJ2-1,TRBV27,14,ASSRTTGDQDNEQF
TRBJ2-7,TRBV5-4,13,ASSATSGRTGEQY
TRBJ2-7,TRBV13,12,ASSRGGGQDEQY
TRBJ2-7,TRBV18,15,ASSPLTTGGTAYEQY
TRBJ2-1,TRBV5-1,13,ASSSIAGGGNEQF
TRBJ2-1,TRBV5-6,13,ASSLFRTGYNEQF
TRBJ2-4,TRBV30,12,AGPRGLAKNIQY
TRBJ2-7,TRBV15,13,ATSGTYLKNEEQY
TRBJ2-3,TRBV7-2,13,ASSLPRSRTDTQY
TRBJ2-5,TRBV6-5,12,ASSTLAYQETQY
TRBJ2-7,TRBV6-5,12,ASTQPGQGNEQY
TRBJ1-2,TRBV19,11,ASSLGGDYGYT
TRBJ2-5,TRBV6-6,10,ASSSGGETQY
TRBJ1-2,TRBV5-8,12,ASSSSQGNYGYT
TRBJ1-5,TRBV19,14,ASRYRGVGSDQPQH
TRBJ1-1,TRBV9,13,ASSDDGEMRAEAF
TRBJ2-2,TRBV6-6,10,ASSPGVGELF
TRBJ2-2,TRBV6-6,13,ASSYEGGEHGELF
TRBJ1-4,TRBV6-5,14,ASSYSPRGTNEKLF
TRBJ2-1,TRBV5-1,15,ASSLYAPTSGTHEQF
TRBJ1-4,TRBV7-9,12,ASSSVLENEKLF
TRBJ2-2,TRBV27,12,ASAAGAPTGELF